These T cell receptor beta chains were read from a single sample in a study of radiation and T cells in renal cell carcinoma. TCRdb's table, derived via immunoSEQ multiplex PCR, lists solely in-frame clones and lacks some. The table has around 12,000 clones, 25% to 35% seen once. The source material was tumor tissue, sampled from a patient whose treatment included radiotherapy and nephrectomy. The receptors were sampled from a man in his fifties or sixties with renal cell carcinoma. Both conserved end residues are part of each CDR3. Fields, in order: CDR3 protein, CDR3 DNA, V gene, D gene, J gene, clone size. The D gene is left open where the match is weak. A clone size is listed for some rows: how often the clone was seen (once, few, many), or a class if it is expanded.

CDR3aa: CASSLGQGKETQYF
CDR3nt: TGTGCCAGCAGTCTCGGACAGGGTAAGGAGACCCAGTACTTC
v_gene: TRBV6-1
d_gene: TRBD1
j_gene: TRBJ2-5
abundance: few

CDR3aa: CASSQEAGNQETQYF
CDR3nt: TGCGCCAGCAGCCAAGAGGCCGGAAACCAAGAGACCCAGTACTTC
v_gene: TRBV4-1
d_gene: -
j_gene: TRBJ2-5
abundance: -

CDR3aa: CAWSEGGTQETQYF
CDR3nt: TGTGCCTGGAGTGAGGGAGGGACACAAGAGACCCAGTACTTC
v_gene: TRBV30
d_gene: -
j_gene: TRBJ2-5
abundance: -

CDR3aa: CASSPTLSDTEAFF
CDR3nt: TGTGCCAGCTCACCCACACTATCCGACACTGAAGCTTTCTTT
v_gene: TRBV18
d_gene: -
j_gene: TRBJ1-1
abundance: -

CDR3aa: CASSDLLAGGPGADTQYF
CDR3nt: TGTGCCAGCAGTGATCTACTAGCGGGGGGACCCGGCGCAGATACGCAGTATTTT
v_gene: TRBV25-1
d_gene: TRBD2
j_gene: TRBJ2-3
abundance: many

CDR3aa: CASSLALAGDNEQFF
CDR3nt: TGTGCCAGCAGCTTGGCTCTAGCGGGAGACAATGAGCAGTTCTTC
v_gene: TRBV5-4
d_gene: TRBD2
j_gene: TRBJ2-1
abundance: medium-sized

CDR3aa: CSGGRVNTEAFF
CDR3nt: TGCAGCGGGGGACGGGTGAACACTGAAGCTTTCTTT
v_gene: TRBV29-1
d_gene: -
j_gene: TRBJ1-1
abundance: few

CDR3aa: CSVDLTANTEAFF
CDR3nt: TGCAGCGTGGATTTGACAGCTAACACTGAAGCTTTCTTT
v_gene: TRBV29-1
d_gene: -
j_gene: TRBJ1-1
abundance: few

CDR3aa: CASSLALSRNIQYF
CDR3nt: TGTGCCAGCAGCTTGGCCCTGAGTAGAAACATTCAGTACTTC
v_gene: TRBV5-6
d_gene: -
j_gene: TRBJ2-4
abundance: -

CDR3aa: CATSRDRTSGSSDTQYF
CDR3nt: TGTGCCACCAGCAGAGATAGGACTAGCGGGAGTTCAGATACGCAGTATTTT
v_gene: TRBV15
d_gene: TRBD2
j_gene: TRBJ2-3
abundance: -

CDR3aa: CSVGGDYGYTF
CDR3nt: TGCAGCGTTGGCGGGGACTATGGCTACACCTTC
v_gene: TRBV29-1
d_gene: -
j_gene: TRBJ1-2
abundance: -

CDR3aa: CSVDWLGDGDEKLFF
CDR3nt: TGCAGCGTTGATTGGCTCGGGGACGGGGATGAAAAACTGTTTTTT
v_gene: TRBV29-1
d_gene: -
j_gene: TRBJ1-4
abundance: -

CDR3aa: CASSLTGIETQYF
CDR3nt: TGTGCCAGCAGCTTGACAGGGATCGAGACCCAGTACTTC
v_gene: TRBV5-6
d_gene: -
j_gene: TRBJ2-5
abundance: few

CDR3aa: CASSPRPETGNTIYF
CDR3nt: TGTGCCAGCAGCCCCCGTCCCGAGACTGGAAACACCATATATTTT
v_gene: TRBV9
d_gene: -
j_gene: TRBJ1-3
abundance: few

CDR3aa: CASGATGMMDYGYTF
CDR3nt: TGTGCCAGCGGGGCAACAGGGATGATGGACTATGGCTACACCTTC
v_gene: TRBV6-5
d_gene: -
j_gene: TRBJ1-2
abundance: -

CDR3aa: CARSLQGAKGNTIYF
CDR3nt: TGTGCCAGAAGCTTACAGGGGGCTAAGGGAAACACCATATATTTT
v_gene: TRBV5-3
d_gene: TRBD1
j_gene: TRBJ1-3
abundance: once

CDR3aa: CAWSAMTVNYGYTF
CDR3nt: TGTGCCTGGAGTGCCATGACAGTTAACTATGGCTACACCTTC
v_gene: TRBV30
d_gene: -
j_gene: TRBJ1-2
abundance: -

CDR3aa: CASSPPSWETIIDGELFF
CDR3nt: TGTGCCAGCTCACCACCTTCTTGGGAGACAATCATAGACGGGGAGCTGTTTTTT
v_gene: TRBV18
d_gene: -
j_gene: TRBJ2-2
abundance: -

CDR3aa: CASSLPTHRGTEAFF
CDR3nt: TGTGCCAGTAGTCTTCCCACTCATAGGGGGACTGAAGCTTTCTTT
v_gene: TRBV19
d_gene: -
j_gene: TRBJ1-1
abundance: few

CDR3aa: CSVADSNEQFF
CDR3nt: TGCAGCGTCGCCGATTCTAATGAGCAGTTCTTC
v_gene: TRBV29-1
d_gene: -
j_gene: TRBJ2-1
abundance: few

CDR3aa: CAWAAGAGDTQYF
CDR3nt: TGTGCCTGGGCAGCGGGGGCGGGGGATACGCAGTATTTT
v_gene: TRBV30
d_gene: TRBD2
j_gene: TRBJ2-3
abundance: -

CDR3aa: CASSYGQNTDTQYF
CDR3nt: TGTGCCAGCAGTTATGGGCAGAACACAGATACGCAGTATTTT
v_gene: TRBV6-6
d_gene: -
j_gene: TRBJ2-3
abundance: -

CDR3aa: CSGRITDTQYF
CDR3nt: TGCAGCGGTCGGATTACAGATACGCAGTATTTT
v_gene: TRBV29-1
d_gene: -
j_gene: TRBJ2-3
abundance: -

CDR3aa: CASSVEGRALNEQFF
CDR3nt: TGTGCCAGCAGCGTAGAAGGCAGGGCCCTCAATGAGCAGTTCTTC
v_gene: TRBV9
d_gene: -
j_gene: TRBJ2-1
abundance: few

CDR3aa: CSVFSSIEQFF
CDR3nt: TGCAGTGTTTTCAGCTCCATCGAGCAGTTCTTC
v_gene: TRBV20-1
d_gene: -
j_gene: TRBJ2-1
abundance: -

CDR3aa: CASSLAGRVEAFF
CDR3nt: TGTGCCAGCAGCTTGGCAGGGAGGGTTGAAGCTTTCTTT
v_gene: TRBV5-6
d_gene: -
j_gene: TRBJ1-1
abundance: medium-sized

CDR3aa: CASSFTPFGAFF
CDR3nt: TGTGCCAGCAGTTTTACCCCGTTTGGAGCTTTCTTT
v_gene: TRBV7-9
d_gene: -
j_gene: TRBJ1-1
abundance: -

CDR3aa: CASSSRDGSNYGYTF
CDR3nt: TGTGCCAGCAGCTCTCGGGACGGATCTAACTATGGCTACACCTTC
v_gene: TRBV9
d_gene: -
j_gene: TRBJ1-2
abundance: few

CDR3aa: CASSLGDSEGRSPLHF
CDR3nt: TGTGCCAGCAGCTTGGGGGACAGCGAGGGGCGTTCACCCCTCCACTTT
v_gene: TRBV5-6
d_gene: TRBD1
j_gene: TRBJ1-6
abundance: few

CDR3aa: CASSPALGGYTF
CDR3nt: TGTGCCAGCAGCCCTGCATTGGGTGGCTACACCTTC
v_gene: TRBV7-9
d_gene: -
j_gene: TRBJ1-2
abundance: -

CDR3aa: CASSYSRQETQYF
CDR3nt: TGTGCCAGCAGTTACTCGAGGCAAGAGACCCAGTACTTC
v_gene: TRBV6-5
d_gene: -
j_gene: TRBJ2-5
abundance: few

CDR3aa: CASSQDHLAGSYNEQFF
CDR3nt: TGCGCCAGCAGCCAAGATCACCTAGCGGGGTCCTACAATGAGCAGTTCTTC
v_gene: TRBV4-1
d_gene: TRBD2
j_gene: TRBJ2-1
abundance: -

CDR3aa: CASSLEAGAAYEQYF
CDR3nt: TGTGCCAGCAGCTTAGAGGCGGGGGCGGCCTACGAGCAGTACTTC
v_gene: TRBV7-9
d_gene: -
j_gene: TRBJ2-7
abundance: few

CDR3aa: CASSRGIYNEQFF
CDR3nt: TGTGCCAGCAGTCGCGGGATCTACAATGAGCAGTTCTTC
v_gene: TRBV28
d_gene: -
j_gene: TRBJ2-1
abundance: -

CDR3aa: CASSQDTGSVDGYTF
CDR3nt: TGTGCCAGCAGCCAAGACACGGGCTCAGTCGATGGCTACACCTTC
v_gene: TRBV4-2
d_gene: -
j_gene: TRBJ1-2
abundance: few

CDR3aa: CASSWAIGAEQYF
CDR3nt: TGTGCCAGCAGTTGGGCAATTGGAGCCGAGCAGTACTTC
v_gene: TRBV6-5
d_gene: -
j_gene: TRBJ2-7
abundance: many

CDR3aa: CASSRTGFSYGYTF
CDR3nt: TGTGCCAGCAGCAGGACAGGTTTTTCCTATGGCTACACCTTC
v_gene: TRBV6-5
d_gene: TRBD1
j_gene: TRBJ1-2
abundance: few

CDR3aa: CSGDRGGNEQFF
CDR3nt: TGCAGCGGGGACAGGGGTGGTAATGAGCAGTTCTTC
v_gene: TRBV29-1
d_gene: TRBD1
j_gene: TRBJ2-1
abundance: -

CDR3aa: CASSPSWAGGYEQYF
CDR3nt: TGTGCCAGCAGCCCGTCTTGGGCAGGAGGCTACGAGCAGTACTTC
v_gene: TRBV9
d_gene: -
j_gene: TRBJ2-7
abundance: large

CDR3aa: CASRKNEGYTF
CDR3nt: TGTGCCAGCAGGAAAAACGAGGGCTACACCTTC
v_gene: TRBV27
d_gene: -
j_gene: TRBJ1-2
abundance: few

CDR3aa: CASSLPMSPLHF
CDR3nt: TGTGCCAGCAGCCTACCAATGTCACCCCTCCACTTT
v_gene: TRBV7-9
d_gene: -
j_gene: TRBJ1-6
abundance: few

CDR3aa: CASRNGVLDYGYTF
CDR3nt: TGTGCCAGCAGGAACGGGGTTTTAGACTATGGCTACACCTTC
v_gene: TRBV2
d_gene: -
j_gene: TRBJ1-2
abundance: -

CDR3aa: CASSLVTRGTKGREQFF
CDR3nt: TGTGCCAGCAGCTTGGTAACCCGTGGGACCAAGGGGCGAGAGCAGTTCTTC
v_gene: TRBV5-6
d_gene: -
j_gene: TRBJ2-1
abundance: -

CDR3aa: CASSVETDTQYF
CDR3nt: TGTGCCAGCAGCGTAGAGACAGATACGCAGTATTTT
v_gene: TRBV9
d_gene: -
j_gene: TRBJ2-3
abundance: few

CDR3aa: CSVEDPRQGRTEAFF
CDR3nt: TGCAGCGTTGAAGACCCTCGACAGGGGCGCACTGAAGCTTTCTTT
v_gene: TRBV29-1
d_gene: TRBD1
j_gene: TRBJ1-1
abundance: -

CDR3aa: CASSVDRGNSPLHF
CDR3nt: TGTGCCAGCAGCGTGGACAGGGGAAATTCACCCCTCCACTTT
v_gene: TRBV7-2
d_gene: TRBD1
j_gene: TRBJ1-6
abundance: -

CDR3aa: CASRQGFGSPLHF
CDR3nt: TGTGCCAGCAGACAGGGGTTCGGTTCACCCCTCCACTTT
v_gene: TRBV27
d_gene: TRBD1
j_gene: TRBJ1-6
abundance: many

CDR3aa: CASSGLIGETQYF
CDR3nt: TGTGCCAGCAGTGGTTTAATTGGGGAGACCCAGTACTTC
v_gene: TRBV25-1
d_gene: -
j_gene: TRBJ2-5
abundance: -

CDR3aa: CASSLVVNSNQPQHF
CDR3nt: TGTGCCAGCAGCTTAGTCGTCAATAGCAATCAGCCCCAGCATTTT
v_gene: TRBV7-2
d_gene: -
j_gene: TRBJ1-5
abundance: few

CDR3aa: CASSLARDREAFF
CDR3nt: TGTGCCAGCAGCTTAGCCAGGGACAGGGAAGCTTTCTTT
v_gene: TRBV11-3
d_gene: TRBD1
j_gene: TRBJ1-1
abundance: few

CDR3aa: CASSLATGGTEAFF
CDR3nt: TGTGCCAGCAGCTTAGCGACAGGCGGGACTGAAGCTTTCTTT
v_gene: TRBV7-6
d_gene: -
j_gene: TRBJ1-1
abundance: -

CDR3aa: CASSLEGDRGRRYF
CDR3nt: TGCGCCAGCAGCCTAGAGGGGGACAGGGGGCGACGGTACTTC
v_gene: TRBV4-3
d_gene: TRBD1
j_gene: TRBJ2-7
abundance: -

CDR3aa: CASSPGRLGDEQFF
CDR3nt: TGCGCCAGCAGCCCGGGTAGACTAGGCGATGAGCAGTTCTTC
v_gene: TRBV5-1
d_gene: -
j_gene: TRBJ2-1
abundance: few

CDR3aa: CASSLGLASGANVLTF
CDR3nt: TGTGCCAGCAGCTTGGGGCTAGCATCTGGGGCCAACGTCCTGACTTTC
v_gene: TRBV5-6
d_gene: -
j_gene: TRBJ2-6
abundance: -

CDR3aa: CASSLTGSYGYTF
CDR3nt: TGTGCCAGCAGTCTCACAGGATCCTATGGCTACACCTTC
v_gene: TRBV27
d_gene: -
j_gene: TRBJ1-2
abundance: -

CDR3aa: CASSTGRGEETQYF
CDR3nt: TGCGCCAGCAGCACTGGGCGGGGGGAAGAGACCCAGTACTTC
v_gene: TRBV5-1
d_gene: TRBD2
j_gene: TRBJ2-5
abundance: few

CDR3aa: CASSGKTQYF
CDR3nt: TGTGCCAGCAGCGGAAAGACCCAGTACTTC
v_gene: TRBV9
d_gene: -
j_gene: TRBJ2-5
abundance: many

CDR3aa: CASSYNEESLSDTQYF
CDR3nt: TGTGCCAGCAGTTATAACGAGGAATCTCTTTCAGATACGCAGTATTTT
v_gene: TRBV6-5
d_gene: -
j_gene: TRBJ2-3
abundance: few

CDR3aa: CASSEGQRYEQYF
CDR3nt: TGTGCCAGCTCTGAGGGCCAGAGATACGAGCAGTACTTC
v_gene: TRBV18
d_gene: -
j_gene: TRBJ2-7
abundance: medium-sized